A single T cell receptor beta chain is shown here with its context. Its antigen is not identified. Unique molecular identifiers tagged individual cDNA molecules. TCRdb used MiXCR to reprocess the 5' RACE reads, holding one entry per CDR3 protein. The sample yields 75,000 to 95,000 distinct CDR3 sequences, roughly 17% seen once. This CDR3 is built from 14 residues. Trimming took 5 bases from V and 4 from J, leaving 14 bases between them. CDR1 SGHNT and CDR2 YENEEA come from the germline V gene. These data originate in a study of early T cells in non-severe SARS-CoV-2 infection. Turning to the study itself: Chains from this unsorted whole-blood bulk RNA could not be paired.

Findings of the study overall: Database matching using VDJdb favored anti-spike CD8 responses, with private and CD4 specificities left missing.

The J gene is TRBJ1-1, the V gene TRBV11-3; D is possibly TRBD1 (5 bases). The input for sequencing was whole blood, taken at baseline. The sequence was obtained from an adult who was a healthcare worker with PCR-confirmed SARS-CoV-2 infection or an uninfected control (not recorded which). CDR3 nucleotides: TGTGCCAGCAGCGGAACACACGGGGGCACTGAAGCTTTCTTT. Its translation is CASSGTHGGTEAFF.